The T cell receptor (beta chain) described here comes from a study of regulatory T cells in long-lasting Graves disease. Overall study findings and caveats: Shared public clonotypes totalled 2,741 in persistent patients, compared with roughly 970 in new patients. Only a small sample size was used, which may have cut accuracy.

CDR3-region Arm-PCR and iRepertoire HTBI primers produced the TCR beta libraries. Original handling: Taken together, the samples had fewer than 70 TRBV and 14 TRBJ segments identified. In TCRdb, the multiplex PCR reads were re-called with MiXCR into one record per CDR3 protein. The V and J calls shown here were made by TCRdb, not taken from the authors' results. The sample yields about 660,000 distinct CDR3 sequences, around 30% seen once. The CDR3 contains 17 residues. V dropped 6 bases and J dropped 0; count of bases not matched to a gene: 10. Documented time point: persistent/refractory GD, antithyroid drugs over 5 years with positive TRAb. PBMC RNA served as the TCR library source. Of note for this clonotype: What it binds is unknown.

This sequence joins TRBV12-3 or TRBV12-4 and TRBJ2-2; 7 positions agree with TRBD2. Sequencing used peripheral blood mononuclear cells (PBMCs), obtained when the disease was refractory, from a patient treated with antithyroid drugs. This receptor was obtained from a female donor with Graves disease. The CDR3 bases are TGTGCCAGCAGGCTCTCCGTACTAGCGACGAACACCGGGGAGCTGTTTTTT. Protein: CASRLSVLATNTGELFF.